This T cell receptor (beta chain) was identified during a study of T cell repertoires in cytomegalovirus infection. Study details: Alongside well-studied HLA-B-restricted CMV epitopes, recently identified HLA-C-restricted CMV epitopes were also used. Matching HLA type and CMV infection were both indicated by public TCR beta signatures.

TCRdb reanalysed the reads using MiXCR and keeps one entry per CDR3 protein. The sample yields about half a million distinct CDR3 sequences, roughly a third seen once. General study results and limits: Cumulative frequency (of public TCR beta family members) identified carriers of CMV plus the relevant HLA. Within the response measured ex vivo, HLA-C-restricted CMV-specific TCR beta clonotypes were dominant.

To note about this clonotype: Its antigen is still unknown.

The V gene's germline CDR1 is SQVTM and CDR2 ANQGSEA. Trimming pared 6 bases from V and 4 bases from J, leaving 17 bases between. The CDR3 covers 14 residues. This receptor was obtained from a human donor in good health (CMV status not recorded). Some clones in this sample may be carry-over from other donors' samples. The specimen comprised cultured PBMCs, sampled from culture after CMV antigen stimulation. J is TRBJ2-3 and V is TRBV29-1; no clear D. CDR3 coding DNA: TGCAGCGTAAATCGATGGGGTTATGCAGATACGCAGTATTTT. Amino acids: CSVNRWGYADTQYF.